This T cell receptor beta chain was captured in a study of blood T cell repertoires in COVID-19 (dated by TCRdb to 2020 to 2022). With regard to the full study: Samples covering the acute and convalescent phases of COVID-19 were provided by collaborators in the United States, Italy and Spain. The prospective study material was composed of cDNA or gDNA derived from T cells, B-cell-depleted T cells, or PBMCs. Subjects who had been exposed to COVID-19, were actively infected with it, or had recovered from it provided the deeply sampled blood TCRbeta repertoires that made up the dataset. The repertoires were released in a freely available public database intended as a resource for research on the immune response to SARS-CoV-2. The samples were drawn from the first 160 participants of the ongoing ImmuneRACE study and from 1,254 subjects provided by 6 global collaborators. Nearly every sample came with metadata listing a de-identified subject ID, COVID-19 status, age in years and sex. Where HLA class I and class II types were available, the types were taken from metadata supplied by the sample provider, not from assay-based typing. The study at large found these results: How much clinical and demographic metadata was included differed by source and by participant, and the metadata was provided uncurated.

From the germline V gene, CDR1 is SGDLS and CDR2 is YYNGEE. Trimming removed 3 bases from V and 6 bases from J; the gene matches leave 7 bases unexplained. The CDR3 runs 14 residues from the cysteine to the phenylalanine. Only CDR3 DNA is held: 42 bases, read in frame from base 1. Note on this clone: Its antigen target is currently unknown. No clone much larger than this one lies a single base away; base qualities are absent.

TCRbeta CDR3 regions were amplified from genomic DNA by means of the immunoSEQ Assay, a bias-controlled multiplex PCR. The paper's processing steps were these. The number of nucleated cells in each sample was estimated by amplification of reference gene primers within the assay. To quantify the absolute abundance of each unique TCRbeta CDR3 rearrangement, sequence reads were collapsed and filtered. For each sample, productive Simpson clonality was calculated by taking the square root of Simpson's diversity index across productive rearrangements. TCRdb's version of the immuneACCESS table is confined to in-frame rearrangements and falls short of the full clone set. An unresolved V gene accounts for under half of the shortfall where checked; the remainder is of unknown origin. The DNA was the basis for D and trimming; V, J and clone size are from that table. The sample records more than 250,000 clones, approximately 85% of which are singletons. The ten top clones hold under 2.5% of the sample.

In the prospective study, participants were about 18 to 90 years old, resided in 25 or so geographic areas of the United States, and were enrolled through a virtual design. Cohort assignment in the prospective study relied on participant-reported clinical history from a screening survey and a study questionnaire. For ImmuneRACE Cohort 3, a participant was defined as recovered based on two consecutive negative NP/OP PCR tests, clearance by a healthcare professional, or resolution of symptoms. Each participant in the prospective study had whole blood, serum and a nasopharyngeal or oropharyngeal swab collected by mobile phlebotomists. Prospective study participants could optionally give additional blood draws and questionnaires over an approximately 2-month period. Prospective study blood samples were shipped either frozen or at room temperature before DNA extraction.

This sequence was found in a man aged 25-45 years who had recovered from COVID-19. The sequenced sample consisted of PBMCs or T cells enriched from blood (not recorded which). The rearranged segments are TRBV9 and TRBJ1-2; TRBD1 agrees with 8 junctional bases. The CDR3 is CASSGQGQVDGYTF. In nucleotide form, the sequence is TGTGCCAGCAGCGGCCAGGGACAGGTTGATGGCTACACCTTC.